The 17 T cell receptor beta chains presented below share a single source sample, sequenced in a study of blood T cells in healthy people across ages. Together with a sample-barcoded 5' primer, a J-beta primer mix was included in a second PCR lasting about 6 to 11 cycles. Each CDR3 protein gets one entry after TCRdb re-called the 5' RACE reads with MiXCR. This sample has 1,800,000 or so distinct CDR3 sequences; roughly two fifths occur once, and the top ten carry roughly 24%. The specimen sequenced was blood. All receptors derive from a human donor in good health.

This clonotype was counted a few times. V is TRBV2 and J is TRBJ1-4; 8 nucleotides line up with TRBD1. Germline V CDR1 and CDR2: SNHLY, FYNNEI. The ends lost 6 bases at V and 4 bases at J; junction bases unmatched: 7. The CDR3 covers 15 residues. The CDR3: CASSALTGVNEKLFF. CDR3 coding DNA: TGTGCCAGCAGCGCTCTGACAGGGGTTAATGAAAAACTGTTTTTT.

This chain joins TRBV28 and TRBJ2-7; 8 bases line up with TRBD1. After removal of 3 bases from V and 6 bases from J, the junction contained 4 bases not matched to a gene. This CDR3 has 13 amino acids. CDR1 is MDHEN and CDR2 is SYDVKM in the germline V gene. The CDR3 sequence is CASSFYTGGEQYF. CDR3 nucleotides: TGTGCCAGCAGTTTCTATACAGGGGGCGAGCAGTACTTC.

This clonotype has a handful of counts. The rearrangement links TRBV29-1 to TRBJ2-7, with no clear D. Trimming left V 2 bases short and J 4 bases short, with 12 bases between. This CDR3 region has 13 residues. The germline CDR1 and CDR2 sequences are SQVTM and ANQGSEA. CDR3 loop: CSVESSGGYEQYF. Written as DNA, the CDR3 is TGCAGCGTTGAAAGCAGTGGTGGTTACGAGCAGTACTTC.

This clonotype was observed once. The gene calls are TRBV25-1 and TRBJ2-7; the D gene is possibly TRBD2 (6 bases). The CDR3 consists of 16 residues. The germline CDR1 and CDR2 sequences are MGHDK and SYGVNS. V was trimmed by 2 bases and J by 3 bases, leaving 17 bases between them. The CDR3 reads CASSEGIGLSGYEQYF. CDR3 DNA sequence: TGTGCCAGCAGTGAAGGGATCGGACTAAGCGGCTACGAGCAGTACTTC.

This chain joins TRBV12-3 or TRBV12-4 and TRBJ1-2, with D perhaps matching TRBD1 (5 bases). CDR3 length: 16 amino acids. V was cut by 5 bases and J by 2 bases, with 18 bases left in between. The CDR3 sequence: CASSRSLGGSNYGYTF. For the CDR3, the DNA is TGTGCCAGCAGTCGTAGCCTTGGGGGGAGCAACTATGGCTACACCTTC.

Points on this clonotype: A much more abundant neighbour one base away suggests this may be a read error. The chain links TRBV7-3 to TRBJ2-1; D is ambiguous. The CDR3 has 13 residues. The germline V gene encodes CDR1 SGHTA and CDR2 FQGTGA. CDR3: CASSQNTNNGQFF. CDR3 coding DNA: TGTGCCAGCAGCCAGAACACCAACAATGGGCAGTTCTTC.

The chain joins TRBV3-1 to TRBJ2-6; D is perhaps TRBD1 (6 bases). CDR3 size: 18 residues. Germline assignment: CDR1 LGHDT and CDR2 YNNKEL (reference sequence). Trimming removed 10 bases from V and 2 bases from J, with 24 bases in between. The CDR3, as DNA: TGTGCCACCTCCGGGACACATCTGCTGGGGACTGGGGCCAACGTCCTGACTTTC. This codes for CATSGTHLLGTGANVLTF.

This clonotype was observed a few times. J is TRBJ2-1 and V is TRBV20-1, with 10 bases matching TRBD2. J gave up 2 bases and V 0 bases, and 7 bases lay outside the gene matches. The germline CDR1 and CDR2 sequences are DFQATT and SNEGSKA (reference sequence). CDR3 length: 17 amino acids. CDR3 in DNA: TGCAGTGCTAGAGATCGGAGTAGCGGGGGGACCTACAATGAGCAGTTCTTC. Amino acid sequence: CSARDRSSGGTYNEQFF.

The gene calls are TRBV3-1 and TRBJ2-3, with a possible D match to TRBD2 (5 bases). The CDR3 covers 14 residues. Between the trimmed V and J ends, which lost 4 bases and 2 bases, there was a span of 10 bases. Germline V gene lookup returns CDR1 LGHDT and CDR2 YNNKEL (reference sequence). In DNA form, the CDR3 reads TGTGCCAGCAGCCGCGGACTCACCACAGATACGCAGTATTTT. Residues: CASSRGLTTDTQYF.

This clonotype has just a few counts. V usage is TRBV20-1 and J usage is TRBJ2-7, with TRBD1 matching over 8 bases. J was trimmed by 5 bases and V by 3 bases; bases with no gene match: 6. This CDR3 is built from 13 residues. Germline V gene lookup returns CDR1 DFQATT and CDR2 SNEGSKA (reference sequence). CDR3 DNA: TGCAGTGCTAGCCAGGGGGCAGGGGACGAGCAGTACTTC. Its protein product is CSASQGAGDEQYF.

With respect to this clonotype: A junction end diverges from the germline sequence, so it may reflect a read error. The chain employs TRBV13 and TRBJ2-3; D could derive from TRBD1 or TRBD2 (5 bases each). The CDR3 has 15 residues. Germline V gene sequence: CDR1 PRHDT, CDR2 FYEKMQ (reference sequence). The chain's CDR3 is CASSADGRGTDTQYF. The CDR3 DNA reads TGTGCCAGCAGCGCAGACGGTCGGGGCACGGATACGCAGTATTTT.

This clonotype was recorded a few times. This chain uses TRBV7-6 with TRBJ1-2; 8 bases fit TRBD1. Germline V lookup: CDR1 SGHVS, CDR2 FNYEAQ. This CDR3 comprises 18 residues. The V segment lost 2 bases and the J segment 3 bases; nucleotides outside the gene matches: 14. CDR3 DNA sequence: TGTGCCAGCAGCTTATCCGTAAACGACAGGGGTGTTGACTATGGCTACACCTTC. Amino acid sequence: CASSLSVNDRGVDYGYTF.

This clonotype was seen a handful of times. The chain combines TRBV5-6 with TRBJ2-7; D is uncertain. The CDR3 is 14 amino acids. The germline CDR1 and CDR2 sequences are SGHDT and YYEEEE. Trimming pared 3 bases from V and 2 bases from J, leaving 12 bases between. The CDR3 region is CASSWTPGTYEQYF. The CDR3, as DNA: TGTGCCAGCAGCTGGACCCCCGGTACCTACGAGCAGTACTTC.

The sample holds a few counts of this clonotype. This chain uses TRBV28 with TRBJ1-5; D is perhaps TRBD1 (5 bases). This CDR3 is built from 21 residues. Trimming removed 3 bases at V and 2 bases at J, with 29 bases between. Germline V gene data show CDR1 as MDHEN and CDR2 as SYDVKM. The CDR3 reads CASSFYRDRRTSRIGNQPQHF. The CDR3 DNA reads as TGTGCCAGCAGTTTCTACCGGGACCGGAGGACATCTCGGATCGGCAATCAGCCCCAGCATTTT. Full variable domain (missing parts from reference TRBV28 and TRBJ1-5): DVKVTQSSRYLVKRTGEKVFLECVQDMDHENMFWYRQDPGLGLRLIYFSYDVKMKEKGDIPEGYSVSREKKERFSLILESASTNQTSMYLCASSFYRDRRTSRIGNQPQHFGDGTRLSIL.

The chain couples TRBV15 to TRBJ2-3; tentative D call: TRBD2 (5 bases). The CDR3 totals 15 residues. CDR1 LNHNV and CDR2 YYDKDF come from the germline V gene (reference sequence). The V end was cut by 9 bases, the J end by 2 bases, with 18 bases between. CDR3 sequence: CATARLPRVTDTQYF. The DNA for the CDR3 is TGTGCCACTGCTAGGCTGCCGCGGGTCACAGATACGCAGTATTTT.

The sample holds a few counts of this clonotype. The V call is TRBV10-3, the J call TRBJ1-2, with TRBD1 matching 8 bases. This CDR3 has 15 amino acids. V lost 4 bases and J lost 6; bases outside the gene matches: 10. Germline-derived CDR1 and CDR2 are ENHRY and SYGVKD. CDR3 bases: TGTGCCATCAGTGTTGACAGGGGCGTAGTGAATGGCTACACCTTC. This sequence encodes CAISVDRGVVNGYTF.

The rearrangement links TRBV20-1 to TRBJ1-2; D possibly corresponds to TRBD1 (6 bases). The germline CDR1 and CDR2 sequences are DFQATT and SNEGSKA (reference sequence). The CDR3 consists of 12 residues. Between the trimmed V and J ends, which lost 5 bases and 8 bases, there was a span of 15 bases. The CDR3 sequence is CSAPDRSGGYTF. In DNA, the CDR3 is TGCAGTGCTCCGGACAGAAGCGGGGGCTACACCTTC.